These 29 T cell receptor beta chains share one sample of origin, sequenced in a study of blood T cell repertoires in COVID-19. The table came from immunoSEQ multiplex PCR; TCRdb's copy has only in-frame clones and leaves some out. The table lists some 160,000 clones, 80% to 90% of them singletons. Sequenced: peripheral blood. Every receptor here comes from a woman aged 55-75 years with active COVID-19.

V and J are TRBV7-2 and TRBJ1-2; TRBD1 aligns across 8 bases. The CDR3 covers 15 residues. J was trimmed by 4 bases and V by 5 bases; bases with no gene match: 9. The germline CDR1 and CDR2 sequences are SGHTA and FQGNSA. CDR3 bases: TGTGCCAGCAGCACCAGACAGGGGAGAAGCTATGGCTACACCTTC. It codes for CASSTRQGRSYGYTF.

Notes on this clone: The sample carries other DNA sequences with the same CDR3. This chain links TRBV5-4 with TRBJ2-7, with TRBD2 identical over 9 bases. Germline values: CDR1 SGHNT, CDR2 YYREEE (reference sequence). Trimming removed 0 bases from V and 4 bases from J; junction bases left unmatched: 5. There are 15 residues in the CDR3. The CDR3 sequence: CASSLEGSGRYEQYF. The CDR3 DNA sequence: TGTGCCAGCAGCTTGGAAGGTAGCGGGAGATACGAGCAGTACTTC.

The chain couples TRBV11-2 to TRBJ2-7; D gene ambiguous. The CDR3 covers 15 residues. Trimming shortened V by 3 bases and J by 0 bases, and 12 bases separated the two germline ends. Looked up from germline, CDR1 is SGHAT and CDR2 is FQNNGV. The DNA for the CDR3 is TGTGCCAGCAGCTTGCAAGACCGGAGCTCCTACGAGCAGTACTTC. This sequence encodes CASSLQDRSSYEQYF.

The chain links TRBV5-1 to TRBJ2-7; 13 bases align to TRBD2. V lost 0 bases, J lost 5 bases, and 8 bases stayed unmatched. The germline V gene encodes CDR1 SGHRS and CDR2 YFSETQ. This CDR3 comprises 17 residues. The CDR3: CASSLVGGLAGSNEQYF. Written as DNA, the CDR3 is TGCGCCAGCAGCTTGGTGGGGGGACTAGCGGGAAGCAACGAGCAGTACTTC.

The rearrangement links TRBV28 to TRBJ1-3; D gene unclear. V lost 8 bases and J 0 bases, leaving 8 bases between the germline ends. CDR3 length: 13 residues. Germline values: CDR1 MDHEN, CDR2 SYDVKM. CDR3 loop: CASRGDSGNTIYF. CDR3 nucleotides: TGTGCCAGCCGGGGAGACTCTGGAAACACCATATATTTT.

This clone was detected only a few times. V usage is TRBV29-1 and J usage is TRBJ2-7; 14 bases line up with TRBD2. The CDR3 extends over 15 amino acids. CDR1 and CDR2 from the germline V gene are SQVTM and ANQGSEA. V gave up 7 bases and J gave up 4 bases; unmatched junction bases: 9. The CDR3 reads CSAGTSGSGGYEQYF. CDR3 nucleotides: TGCAGCGCTGGGACTAGCGGGAGTGGGGGGTACGAGCAGTACTTC.

This rearrangement joins TRBV7-3 to TRBJ1-3; 8 nucleotides line up with TRBD1. The CDR3 is made up of 14 amino acids. Germline loops: CDR1 SGHTA, CDR2 FQGTGA. The J segment lost 2 bases and the V segment lost 8 bases, leaving 5 bases of the junction unmatched. This CDR3 is CASGSGGPGNTIYF. CDR3 nucleotides: TGTGCCAGCGGGTCAGGGGGCCCTGGAAACACCATATATTTT.

The chain employs TRBV9 and TRBJ2-5; 7 bases agree with TRBD1. Germline assignment: CDR1 SGDLS and CDR2 YYNGEE. Germline trimming cut 0 bases from V and 5 bases from J; bases unmatched to any gene: 7. The length of the CDR3 is 15 residues. The CDR3 DNA reads TGTGCCAGCAGCGTAGCTCGACAGGGCGGTGAGACCCAGTACTTC. As protein: CASSVARQGGETQYF.

The V gene is TRBV28, the J gene TRBJ2-7; D gene ambiguous. The CDR3 consists of 12 residues. Germline V CDR1 and CDR2: MDHEN, SYDVKM. Trimming shortened V by 6 bases and J by 4 bases, and 10 bases separated the two germline ends. In DNA, the CDR3 is TGTGCCAGCAGGGTCAGTCAGTACGAGCAGTACTTC. Its protein product is CASRVSQYEQYF.

V gene TRBV10-1 combines with J gene TRBJ2-5, with 12 bases lining up with TRBD2. Germline V lookup: CDR1 WNHNN, CDR2 SYGVQD (reference sequence). The V and J ends lost 4 bases and 5 bases, in that order; junction bases with no gene match: 20. This CDR3 contains 20 residues. In nucleotides, the CDR3 is TGCGCCAGCAGTGCCCAACCACCAGGGCTAGCGGGAGGGCCGATGGAGACCCAGTACTTC. Translating it yields CASSAQPPGLAGGPMETQYF.

CDR3 amino acids: CASSQGGGPLHF. The CDR3 nucleotides are TGTGCCAGCAGCCAGGGGGGGGGTCCCCTCCACTTT. The chain is built from TRBV3-1 (or the pseudogene TRBV3-2) and TRBJ1-6, with D tentatively TRBD1 (5 bases). CDR1 is LGHDT and CDR2 is YNNKEL in the germline V gene (reference sequence). This CDR3 is built from 12 residues. V shed 3 bases and J shed 13 bases, with 10 bases lying between them.

The chain is built from TRBV21-1 and TRBJ2-7; TRBD2, as called in the table, went unchecked against the DNA. TRBV21-1 has pseudogene status. The CDR3 loop spans 17 amino acids. The CDR3 nucleotides read TGTGCCAGAGGGGGGACAGGGGGCCTAGCGGGAGGGTATGAGCAGTACTTC. Protein: CARGGTGGLAGGYEQYF.

The chain employs TRBV5-4 and TRBJ1-5; a possible D gene is TRBD1 (5 bases). CDR1 and CDR2 (germline): SGHNT, YYREEE (reference sequence). V dropped 0 bases and J dropped 7 bases, with 11 bases sitting between them. CDR3 length: 14 residues. The CDR3 reads CASSLGGGGQPQHF. The CDR3 DNA reads as TGTGCCAGCAGCTTGGGGGGGGGAGGGCAGCCCCAGCATTTT.

The CDR3, as DNA: TGTGCCAGCAGCCATACTAGCGGGAGCACAGATACGCAGTATTTT. It encodes CASSHTSGSTDTQYF. The V call is TRBV7-3, the J call TRBJ2-3; the match to TRBD2 covers 9 bases. V lost 5 bases and J lost 0; bases outside the gene matches: 3. The length of the CDR3 is 15 residues. CDR1 is SGHTA, CDR2 FQGTGA, per germline.

The rearrangement uses TRBV6-5 and TRBJ1-6; D unclear. Germline V gene lookup returns CDR1 MNHEY and CDR2 SVGAGI. The CDR3 runs to 15 residues. Trimming removed 4 bases at V and 6 bases at J, with 13 bases between. For the CDR3, the DNA is TGTGCCAGCAGTTCCTCACCGGACTCTAATTCACCCCTCCACTTT. It codes for CASSSSPDSNSPLHF.

V gene TRBV15 combines with J gene TRBJ2-3; D unclear. Germline V CDR1 and CDR2: LNHNV, YYDKDF (reference sequence). V lost 1 base and J lost 1, with 12 bases in between. The CDR3 has 16 residues. CDR3 amino acids: CATSRGLGDGTDTQYF. In DNA form, the CDR3 reads TGTGCCACCAGCAGAGGACTTGGTGACGGCACAGATACGCAGTATTTT.

This clone was detected once. The V call is TRBV7-8, the J call TRBJ2-2, with D perhaps matching TRBD2 (8 bases). Deletions cut 5 bases from V and 0 bases from J, with 16 bases between. Germline V gene data show CDR1 as SGHVS and CDR2 as FQNEAQ. This CDR3 spans 17 amino acids. CDR3 amino acids: CASSREGDSSNTGELFF. DNA of the CDR3: TGTGCCAGCAGCCGGGAGGGGGACAGCTCGAACACCGGGGAGCTGTTTTTT. Looking up the rest from reference TRBV7-8 and TRBJ2-2 gives the full variable domain: GAGVSQSPRYKVAKRGQDVALRCDPISGHVSLFWYQQALGQGPEFLTYFQNEAQLDKSGLPSDRFFAERPEGSVSTLKIQRTQQEDSAVYLCASSREGDSSNTGELFFGEGSRLTVL.

The genes are TRBV7-2 and TRBJ2-3, with a tentative D call TRBD2 (5 bases). V lost 4 bases and J 2 bases, leaving 7 bases between the germline ends. CDR1 SGHTA and CDR2 FQGNSA come from the germline V gene. This CDR3 region has 13 residues. CDR3 loop: CASSSDSTDTQYF. The DNA for the CDR3 is TGTGCCAGCAGCTCGGACTCCACAGATACGCAGTATTTT.

This chain joins TRBV5-1 and TRBJ2-7; D is perhaps TRBD2 (6 bases). Per germline, CDR1 SGHRS and CDR2 YFSETQ. The CDR3 spans 15 residues. Deletions cut 3 bases from V and 2 bases from J, with 15 bases between. The CDR3 region has the DNA TGCGCCAGCAGCTCCTCAGCGGGCCGAACCTACGAGCAGTACTTC. Translating gives CASSSSAGRTYEQYF.

The chain couples TRBV7-9 to TRBJ2-5; 11 nucleotides line up with TRBD1. Germline CDR1 and CDR2: SEHNR and FQNEAQ (reference sequence). The CDR3 is 15 residues long. The junction had 3 bases not matched to a gene; V was cut back by 1 base and J by 5 bases. The CDR3 region is CASSLVGTGGETQYF. The CDR3 nucleotides are TGTGCCAGCAGCTTAGTCGGGACAGGGGGGGAGACCCAGTACTTC.

The chain has TRBV12-3 or TRBV12-4 and TRBJ2-5, with D uncertain. CDR3 length: 10 amino acids. Trimming took 5 bases from V and 5 from J, leaving 3 bases between them. The CDR3 sequence is CASSRETQYF. Here the CDR3 DNA reads TGTGCCAGCAGTCGGGAGACCCAGTACTTC.

The gene calls are TRBV5-5 and TRBJ2-7; 15 bases align to TRBD2. This CDR3 comprises 15 residues. Looked up from germline, CDR1 is SGHKS and CDR2 is YYEKEE (reference sequence). Trimming at V came to 4 bases and at J to 8 bases, leaving 7 bases not matched to a gene. CDR3 sequence reads: CASSLGLAGGEQQYF. The CDR3 DNA reads TGTGCCAGCAGCCTGGGACTAGCGGGAGGTGAGCAGCAGTACTTC.

Remarks on this clone: This sample also contains other DNA sequences that code for the same CDR3. The V and J genes are TRBV5-4 and TRBJ1-1; tentative D call: TRBD1 (6 bases). CDR1 and CDR2 (germline): SGHNT, YYREEE (reference sequence). V was trimmed by 0 bases and J by 1 base, leaving 7 bases between them. CDR3 length: 14 residues. This chain's CDR3 is CASSLGRGNTEAFF. The CDR3 coding sequence is TGTGCCAGCAGCTTGGGCAGGGGGAACACTGAAGCTTTCTTT. Looking up the rest from reference TRBV5-4 and TRBJ1-1 gives the full variable domain: ETGVTQSPTHLIKTRGQQVTLRCSSQSGHNTVSWYQQALGQGPQFIFQYYREEENGRGNFPPRFSGLQFPNYSSELNVNALELDDSALYLCASSLGRGNTEAFFGQGTRLTVV.

The chain carries TRBV20-1 and TRBJ2-1; 10 bases fit TRBD2. Germline values: CDR1 DFQATT, CDR2 SNEGSKA (reference sequence). The CDR3 is made up of 16 amino acids. V shed 3 bases and J 5 bases; nucleotides not matched to a gene: 10. The CDR3 region is CSASFASGSTNNEQFF. CDR3 nucleotide sequence: TGCAGTGCTAGTTTTGCTAGCGGGAGTACAAACAATGAGCAGTTCTTC.

The genes are TRBV6-5 and TRBJ2-7; possibly TRBD1 for D (6 bases). Trimming took 10 bases from V and 7 from J, leaving 23 bases between them. This CDR3 has 14 residues. In germline, CDR1 is MNHEY, CDR2 SVGAGI. CDR3 residues: CATMEDSARREQYF. The CDR3 nucleotides read TGTGCCACCATGGAGGACAGCGCGAGGAGGGAGCAGTACTTC.

This chain joins TRBV5-4 and TRBJ2-5; 9 bases align to TRBD1. The germline V gene encodes CDR1 SGHNT and CDR2 YYREEE (reference sequence). This CDR3 is 14 amino acids long. Trimming removed 4 bases from V and 4 bases from J; junction bases left unmatched: 5. For the CDR3, the DNA is TGTGCCAGCAGCCGAGACAGGGGGGGAGAGACCCAGTACTTC. It translates to CASSRDRGGETQYF. Full variable domain (outside the CDR3, taken from reference TRBV5-4 and TRBJ2-5): ETGVTQSPTHLIKTRGQQVTLRCSSQSGHNTVSWYQQALGQGPQFIFQYYREEENGRGNFPPRFSGLQFPNYSSELNVNALELDDSALYLCASSRDRGGETQYFGPGTRLLVL.

In the case of this clone: The junction differs from germline at one of its ends, possibly a read error. This chain uses TRBV7-7 with TRBJ1-3; D might be TRBD1 (6 bases). The CDR3 totals 15 residues. The germline V gene encodes CDR1 SSHAT and CDR2 FNYEAQ (reference sequence). The CDR3 spells CASSATTGPGNTIYF. As DNA, the CDR3 is TGTGCTAGCAGCGCCACGACAGGCCCCGGAAACACCATATATTTT.

V gene TRBV4-2 combines with J gene TRBJ1-2, with D possibly matching TRBD1 (6 bases). The germline V and J ends were trimmed by 3 bases and 2 bases, with 10 bases remaining between them. Germline V CDR1 and CDR2: LGHNA, YNFKEQ. This CDR3 has 14 amino acids. The CDR3 loop reads CASSQGGRNYGYTF. The CDR3 region has the DNA TGTGCCAGCAGCCAGGGGGGGCGCAACTATGGCTACACCTTC.

This clone was seen only once. The V and J genes are TRBV6-2 or TRBV6-3 and TRBJ1-5; 7 nucleotides line up with TRBD1. The CDR3 is 18 amino acids. V gave up 0 bases and J gave up 2 bases; unmatched junction bases: 10. Germline V lookup: CDR1 MNHEY, CDR2 SVGEGT. This chain's CDR3 is CASSYSTGTVQGNQPQHF. The DNA for the CDR3 is TGTGCCAGCAGTTACTCAACGGGGACAGTCCAAGGCAATCAGCCCCAGCATTTT.